The present entry profiles one TCR beta chain with its context. Its antigen is as yet unknown. Relative to the germline gene, one junction end is altered; a read error may explain this. Repertoires were sampled repeatedly during chemoradiotherapy. Sequencing was performed with immunoSEQ multiplex PCR; in TCRdb, only in-frame clones are kept and a portion is missing. The data contain approximately 58,000 clones, 90% of them singletons. Germline assignment: CDR1 PRHDT and CDR2 FYEKMQ (reference sequence). The CDR3 extends over 16 amino acids. This sample is drawn from a study of chemoradiotherapy in HPV16-positive cancers. Study-level results: Only a couple of HPV16-positive patients supplied the functional HPV-specificity definition. Non-HPV-specific T cells did not expand in tumors during treatment, whereas candidate HPV-specific clones and E7-related motifs did.

This clonotype was sampled from a human donor with HPV-associated anogenital cancer. The V gene is TRBV13, the J gene TRBJ1-6, with 7 bases matching TRBD1. The material was blood, obtained from a patient who underwent chemoradiotherapy. CDR3 DNA: TGTGCCAGCAGCCGCGGCGGGACAGCTGATAAGTCACCCCTCCACTTT. Translation: CASSRGGTADKSPLHF. Full variable domain (missing parts from reference TRBV13 and TRBJ1-6): AAGVIQSPRHLIKEKRETATLKCYPIPRHDTVYWYQQGPGQDPQFLISFYEKMQSDKGSIPDRFSAQQFSDYHSELNMSSLELGDSALYFCASSRGGTADKSPLHFGNGTRLTVT.